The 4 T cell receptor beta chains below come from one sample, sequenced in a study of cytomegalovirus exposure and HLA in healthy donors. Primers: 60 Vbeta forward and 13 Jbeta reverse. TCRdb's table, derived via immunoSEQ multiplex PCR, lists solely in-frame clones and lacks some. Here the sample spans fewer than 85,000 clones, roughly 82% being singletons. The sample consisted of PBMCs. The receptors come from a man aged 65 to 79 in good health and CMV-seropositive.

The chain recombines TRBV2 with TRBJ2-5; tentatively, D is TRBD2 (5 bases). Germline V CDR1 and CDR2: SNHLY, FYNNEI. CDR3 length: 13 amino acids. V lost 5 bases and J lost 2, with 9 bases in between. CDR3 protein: CASSTGDQETQYF. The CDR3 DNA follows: TGTGCCAGCAGTACCGGGGATCAAGAGACCCAGTACTTC.

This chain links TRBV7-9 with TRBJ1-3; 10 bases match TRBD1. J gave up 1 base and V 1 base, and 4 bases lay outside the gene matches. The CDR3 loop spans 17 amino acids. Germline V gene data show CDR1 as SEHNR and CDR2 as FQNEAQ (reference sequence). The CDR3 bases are TGTGCCAGCAGCTTAGGAGGACAGGGGGTTTCTGGAAACACCATATATTTT. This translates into CASSLGGQGVSGNTIYF. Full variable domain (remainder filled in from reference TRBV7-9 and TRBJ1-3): DTGVSQNPRHKITKRGQNVTFRCDPISEHNRLYWYRQTLGQGPEFLTYFQNEAQLEKSRLLSDRFSAERPKGSFSTLEIQRTEQGDSAMYLCASSLGGQGVSGNTIYFGEGSWLTVV.

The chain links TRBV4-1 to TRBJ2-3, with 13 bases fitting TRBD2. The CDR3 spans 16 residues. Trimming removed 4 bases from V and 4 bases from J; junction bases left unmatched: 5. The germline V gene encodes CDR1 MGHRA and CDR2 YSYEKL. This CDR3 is CASSPWTSGSADTQYF. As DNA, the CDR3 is TGCGCCAGCAGCCCTTGGACTAGCGGGAGCGCAGATACGCAGTATTTT.

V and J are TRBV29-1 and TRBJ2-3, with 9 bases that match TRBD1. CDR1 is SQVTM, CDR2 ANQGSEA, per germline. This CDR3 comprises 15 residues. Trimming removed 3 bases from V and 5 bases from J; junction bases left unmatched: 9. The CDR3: CSVEPTGGRGDTQYF. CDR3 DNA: TGCAGCGTTGAGCCCACAGGGGGCCGGGGAGATACGCAGTATTTT.